Included here is one T cell receptor beta chain sequence, with context. Its antigen is still unknown. Base qualities are not at hand, and no much larger clone is one base apart. The CDR3 regions of human TCRbeta chains were subjected to immunosequencing. The authors' pipeline ran thus. Repertoire TCRs were matched against a reference library of SARS-CoV-2-specific TCRs generated with the MIRA antigen-specificity platform. Breadth meant the fraction of unique TCRs that were SARS-CoV-2-associated, whereas depth meant the fraction of total T cells that were SARS-CoV-2-associated. Each spike-specific TCR was assigned to its reactive spike region and to a CD4 or CD8 class using the MIRA data. Log10-transformed breadth and depth values were compared by one-way ANOVA with Sidak's multiple comparisons tests. This immuneACCESS table, as held by TCRdb, lists in-frame sequences with V and J called but not all clones. Of the missing ones, under half trace to an unresolved V gene in checked studies; the others have no known cause. V and J calls plus clone size are reproduced from that table; the DNA served to infer D and trimming. The table for this sample lists 150,000 or so clones; roughly 89% of them were counted only once. The ten largest clonotypes hold about 5% of the sample.

This specimen comes from a study of T cell responses to AZD1222 COVID-19 vaccine (dated by TCRdb to the early 2020s). About the full investigation: AZD1222 recipients whose second dose came at about 4 weeks and those whose second dose came at about 12 weeks were combined into one group, since spike-specific TCR depth and breadth did not differ between the two schedules. A total of 233 trial participants underwent TCR sequencing, of whom 200 to 220 received two doses of AZD1222 and 26 received two doses of the MenACWY control vaccine. Trial participants were enrolled into age subgroups of 18-55, 56-69 and 70-plus years, which contained around 150, 29 and 61 TCR-sequenced participants, respectively.

Broader findings and caveats from the paper: Only five to seven AZD1222 recipients were SARS-CoV-2 seropositive at baseline, limiting conclusions about previously exposed vaccinees. Participants were mostly white British, with more females than males. The authors suggested clonal diversity may have been underestimated. Spike-specific TCR breadth and depth rose significantly after two AZD1222 doses compared with day 0 and with MenACWY recipients. Because no day 14 peak-response samples were available, the repertoires could be characterized only after the peak T cell response. The 56-69-year group was small, and its depth increase did not reach significance, likely because of low power. Reportedly, almost half of the unique spike-specific TCRs recognized epitopes lying outside the regions that are mutated in the B.1.351 and B.1.1.7 variants. CD4 TCRs associated with the vaccine covered the entire spike protein, and the dominant responses were in regions 160-218 and 743-854.

Cut back by 2 bases and 2 bases, the V and J ends lie 9 bases apart. From cysteine to phenylalanine, the CDR3 is 14 amino acids long. Kept here is only the CDR3 DNA, which spans 42 bases and is read in frame from base 1. CDR1 and CDR2 are drawn from the germline V gene (reference sequence): SEHNR, FQNEAQ. This sample's time point label indicates: baseline before first vaccination. Samples from vaccinated people were obtained from the UK trials COV001 and COV002, which included a single-blind randomized controlled phase 2/3 trial of AZD1222 (ChAdOx1 nCoV-19) in healthy adults. Trial participant PBMC samples were collected at day 0 and day 28 after the second dose for TCRbeta chain sequencing.

This receptor was identified in an adult in good health. Source: peripheral blood, taken on day 0 of AZD1222 vaccination. The chain is assembled from TRBV7-9 and TRBJ2-5, and possibly TRBD2, on 5 matching bases. The CDR3 protein is CASSLRGIQETQYF. The nucleotide sequence reads TGTGCCAGCAGCTTACGAGGGATACAAGAGACCCAGTACTTC. Supplemented by the reference TRBV7-9 and TRBJ2-5 proteins around the CDR3, the complete variable domain is DTGVSQNPRHKITKRGQNVTFRCDPISEHNRLYWYRQTLGQGPEFLTYFQNEAQLEKSRLLSDRFSAERPKGSFSTLEIQRTEQGDSAMYLCASSLRGIQETQYFGPGTRLLVL.